This TCR beta chain was observed in a study of blood T cell repertoires in COVID-19. Study in general: The United States, Italy and Spain were the sources of the acute and convalescent COVID-19 samples. The analysed material was cDNA or gDNA that came from T cells, B-cell-depleted T cells, or PBMCs.

Data came from immunoSEQ multiplex PCR; TCRdb stores just in-frame clones and leaves some out. The table shows 650,000 to 800,000 clones, with 70% to 90% occurring only once. The ends were cut back, 5 bases at V and 6 bases at J, with 14 bases in the middle. Germline values: CDR1 SGHDN, CDR2 FVKESK. The CDR3 contains 14 residues. Sequencing was carried out using peripheral blood. The receptor comes from a woman under 30 with acute or convalescent COVID-19. The gene calls are TRBV14 and TRBJ2-1; D is perhaps TRBD2 (5 bases). CDR3 DNA sequence: TGTGCCAGCAGCGGGAGAAGGGTGGTCAATGAGCAGTTCTTC. This gives the protein CASSGRRVVNEQFF.